Below, one T cell receptor (beta chain) is given with its context. Antigen unknown. With 6 bases removed from V and 8 bases from J, the gap between germline ends came to 19 bases. CDR3 size: 14 residues. The V gene's germline CDR1 is MNHEY and CDR2 SMNVEV (reference sequence). Researchers ran the PCR with 60 Vbeta and 13 Jbeta primers. The table came from immunoSEQ multiplex PCR; TCRdb's copy has only in-frame clones and leaves some out. This sample yields some 160,000 clones, of which around four fifths are seen a single time; roughly 3.5% belongs to the top ten. These data are taken from a study of cytomegalovirus exposure and HLA in healthy donors. Study-wide background: Of all 360 or so donors who were genotyped, around 82% belonged to the Caucasian-associated ancestry cluster. Study-wide points: Some V segments, including TRBV6-2 and TRBV6-3, were excluded as indistinguishable.

This sequence was found in a male donor in good health and CMV-seronegative. Sequenced input: PBMCs. The chain couples TRBV27 to TRBJ1-2; D unresolved. Written as DNA, the CDR3 is TGTGCCAGCAGCCCCACCTGGGCATGGTTGGGCTACACCTTC. Residues: CASSPTWAWLGYTF.